A single sample gave rise to the 26 T cell receptor beta chains below, sequenced in a study of blood T cell repertoires in COVID-19. The method was immunoSEQ multiplex PCR; TCRdb's version includes in-frame clones alone and lacks a portion of them. Here the sample spans about 170,000 clones, around four fifths being singletons. The sequenced material came from peripheral blood. Receptors were obtained from a woman in her seventies with COVID-19, enrolled during active disease.

This clone was seen a handful of times. This chain uses TRBV2 with TRBJ1-5, with D possibly matching TRBD1 (5 bases). The CDR3 has 14 residues. Trimming removed 2 bases from V and 5 bases from J, with 10 bases in between. Germline-derived CDR1 and CDR2 are SNHLY and FYNNEI. The CDR3, as DNA: TGTGCCAGCAGTGAACGCCAGGGCCATCAGCCCCAGCATTTT. It specifies CASSERQGHQPQHF.

This clone came up a few times. The rearrangement links TRBV20-1 to TRBJ1-1, with D unclear. The germline CDR1 and CDR2 sequences are DFQATT and SNEGSKA (reference sequence). V was trimmed by 6 bases and J by 8 bases, leaving 13 bases between them. The CDR3 covers 11 residues. The CDR3 DNA is TGCAGTGCCAGTTTTCAAAGCGAAGCTTTCTTT. It specifies CSASFQSEAFF.

CDR3 bases: TGTGCCAGCAGCCAAGATAAGGGACTAGCGTTAACCTACGAGCGGCAGTACGTC. The encoded protein is CASSQDKGLALTYERQYV. The chain combines TRBV14 with TRBJ2-7; 10 bases align to TRBD2. The ends lost 0 bases at V and 9 bases at J; junction bases unmatched: 17. The CDR3 totals 18 residues. Germline CDR1 and CDR2: SGHDN and FVKESK.

The V gene is TRBV27, the J gene TRBJ1-5; 12 bases match TRBD1. Germline assignment: CDR1 MNHEY and CDR2 SMNVEV (reference sequence). CDR3 length: 15 residues. Trimming at V came to 4 bases and at J to 6 bases, leaving 4 bases not matched to a gene. The CDR3 DNA is TGTGCCAGCAGTTCGGGACAGGGGGCTCGTCAGCCCCAGCATTTT. Translating it yields CASSSGQGARQPQHF.

In its sample, this clone was seen once. The chain uses TRBV28 and TRBJ2-1; 12 nucleotides align to TRBD2. V lost 1 base to trimming and J lost 15 bases; unmatched junction nucleotides: 10. Per the germline V gene, CDR1 is MDHEN and CDR2 is SYDVKM. The CDR3 is made up of 15 amino acids. Here the CDR3 reads CASSLFGLAGGRGFF. The CDR3 nucleotides are TGTGCCAGCAGTTTATTCGGGCTAGCGGGAGGGAGGGGGTTCTTC.

This chain connects TRBV7-3 to TRBJ2-7, with 7 bases that match TRBD1. The ends lost 6 bases at V and 3 bases at J; junction bases unmatched: 5. The CDR3 is made up of 13 amino acids. From germline, CDR1 is SGHTA and CDR2 FQGTGA. The CDR3 sequence: CASSPDRFYEQYV. The CDR3 bases are TGTGCCAGCAGTCCGGACAGGTTCTACGAGCAGTACGTC.

V usage is TRBV7-9 and J usage is TRBJ2-5; 9 nucleotides match TRBD1. The CDR3 consists of 16 residues. Trimming removed 5 bases from V and 5 bases from J; junction bases left unmatched: 12. Germline CDR1 SEHNR, CDR2 FQNEAQ (reference sequence). For the CDR3, the DNA is TGTGCCAGCAGCCTTTGGACAGGGGACAGGGTGGAGACCCAGTACTTC. Translated: CASSLWTGDRVETQYF.

This chain uses TRBV6-5 with TRBJ1-6, with a tentative D call TRBD1 (6 bases). The CDR3 consists of 13 residues. Germline CDR1 is MNHEY and CDR2 is SVGAGI. The ends were cut back, 11 bases at V and 8 bases at J, with 16 bases in the middle. In nucleotides, the CDR3 is TGTGCCGCCGCCCCAGGGGAAGATTCACCCCTCCACTTT. It is translated as CAAAPGEDSPLHF.

The chain recombines TRBV9 with TRBJ2-2; 12 nucleotides match TRBD2. Germline CDR1 reads SGDLS; CDR2 reads YYNGEE. Unmatched junction bases numbered 6, after V lost 3 bases and J lost 6 bases. The CDR3 has 16 residues. For the CDR3, the DNA is TGTGCCAGCAGCGCACTAGCGGGGGGCTCCCCCGGGGAGCTGTTTTTT. It is translated as CASSALAGGSPGELFF.

V usage is TRBV28 and J usage is TRBJ2-2, with 8 bases that match TRBD2. V gave up 3 bases and J gave up 7 bases; unmatched junction bases: 7. In germline, CDR1 is MDHEN, CDR2 SYDVKM. There are 15 residues in the CDR3. In DNA form, the CDR3 reads TGTGCCAGCAGTTTTTCCAGCGGGAGTAGCGGGGAGCTGTTTTTT. Residues: CASSFSSGSSGELFF.

V usage is TRBV9 and J usage is TRBJ1-3; D is unresolved. The CDR3 loop spans 13 amino acids. Germline assignment: CDR1 SGDLS and CDR2 YYNGEE. Trimming shortened V by 0 bases and J by 6 bases, and 7 bases separated the two germline ends. CDR3: CASSVGGANTIYF. As DNA, the CDR3 is TGTGCCAGCAGCGTAGGAGGAGCAAACACCATATATTTT.

This clone was counted only a few times. The chain is built from TRBV7-3 and TRBJ1-6; tentatively, D is TRBD1 (6 bases). V was pared by 5 bases and J by 9 bases, with 14 bases between. The V gene's germline CDR1 is SGHTA and CDR2 FQGTGA. The CDR3 has 14 residues. CDR3 loop: CASSVTGLGSPLHF. The CDR3 DNA reads as TGTGCCAGCAGCGTCACAGGGCTAGGTTCACCCCTCCACTTT.

The chain uses TRBV5-6 and TRBJ1-2; possible D gene TRBD1, 6 bases. The CDR3 is 15 residues long. Germline CDR1 is SGHDT and CDR2 is YYEEEE. V lost 1 base and J lost 5, with 15 bases in between. The CDR3 bases are TGTGCCAGCAGCTTGAGTCCGGGGGGCGGGTATGGCTACACCTTC. Protein product: CASSLSPGGGYGYTF.

This clone was detected a few times. CDR3 sequence: CASSLTGVGYGYTF. CDR3 bases: TGTGCCAGCAGTCTTACAGGGGTAGGCTATGGCTACACCTTC. The rearrangement joins TRBV28 to TRBJ1-2; TRBD1 agrees at 7 bases. The germline gives CDR1 MDHEN, CDR2 SYDVKM. The J segment lost 4 bases and the V segment lost 5 bases, leaving 7 bases of the junction unmatched. The CDR3 covers 14 residues.

This clone has just a few counts. This sequence joins TRBV28 and TRBJ1-2, with 8 positions matching TRBD1. Looked up from germline, CDR1 is MDHEN and CDR2 is SYDVKM. The trim removed 3 bases at V and 1 base at J, leaving 7 bases unmatched. The CDR3 spans 16 residues. This CDR3 is CASSLTGAGGNYGYTF. CDR3 in DNA: TGTGCCAGCAGTTTGACAGGGGCAGGGGGTAACTATGGCTACACCTTC.

Only one count was recorded for this clone. The chain couples TRBV2 to TRBJ1-5; TRBD1 agrees at 7 bases. V gave up 5 bases and J gave up 6 bases; unmatched junction bases: 7. The CDR3 is 14 amino acids. Germline lookup yields CDR1 SNHLY and CDR2 FYNNEI. CDR3: CASSQQGTSQPQHF. The CDR3 coding sequence is TGTGCCAGCAGTCAACAGGGGACCAGTCAGCCCCAGCATTTT.

The chain recombines TRBV13 with TRBJ2-2; D unresolved. Germline lookup yields CDR1 PRHDT and CDR2 FYEKMQ (reference sequence). Trimming pared 5 bases from V and 5 bases from J, leaving 18 bases between. This CDR3 spans 16 amino acids. CDR3 sequence (DNA): TGTGCCAGCAGCCCGCCCCTGGCGGAACTAACCGGGGAGCTGTTTTTT. Its protein product is CASSPPLAELTGELFF.

This clone showed up just a few times. The CDR3 loop is CASSLYTIEAGRPDGYTF. The CDR3 coding sequence is TGTGCCAGCAGTTTATACACTATCGAAGCAGGGCGGCCGGATGGCTACACCTTC. The chain couples TRBV27 to TRBJ1-2; the D gene is possibly TRBD1 (5 bases). The V end was cut by 1 base, the J end by 6 bases, with 24 bases between. Germline-derived CDR1 and CDR2 are MNHEY and SMNVEV (reference sequence). The CDR3 consists of 18 residues.

The chain links TRBV30 to TRBJ2-7, with D possibly being TRBD1 (5 bases). This CDR3 spans 15 amino acids. V shed 0 bases and J shed 6 bases, with 18 bases lying between them. The germline CDR1 and CDR2 sequences are GTSNPN and SVGIG (reference sequence). The CDR3: CAWSVNNRYGSEQYF. In DNA form, the CDR3 reads TGTGCCTGGAGTGTAAACAACAGGTACGGGTCCGAGCAGTACTTC. Supplemented by reference TRBV30 and TRBJ2-7, the full variable domain reads SQTIHQWPATLVQPVGSPLSLECTVEGTSNPNLYWYRQAAGRGLQLLFYSVGIGQISSEVPQNLSASRPQDRQFILSSKKLLLSDSGFYLCAWSVNNRYGSEQYFGPGTRLTVT.

With respect to this clone: The identical CDR3 is also encoded by other nucleotide sequences in the sample. The chain is built from TRBV6-1 and TRBJ1-3; tentative D call: TRBD1 (5 bases). V lost 2 bases and J lost 4, with 15 bases in between. The CDR3 covers 16 residues. Per germline, CDR1 MNHNS and CDR2 SASEGT. CDR3 protein: CASSEQGGGPGNTIYF. CDR3 sequence (DNA): TGTGCCAGCAGTGAACAGGGCGGTGGGCCGGGAAACACCATATATTTT.

The chain couples TRBV28 to TRBJ2-7; D is possibly TRBD2 (7 bases). Germline loops: CDR1 MDHEN, CDR2 SYDVKM. V was cut by 4 bases and J by 1 base, with 17 bases left in between. This CDR3 is 16 amino acids long. The CDR3 DNA follows: TGTGCCAGCAGTTACCCGGGGGGCATTAGGTCCTACGAGCAGTACTTC. Its protein is CASSYPGGIRSYEQYF.

This clone has just a few counts. The genes are TRBV19 and TRBJ1-1; the D is unclear. From germline, CDR1 is LNHDA and CDR2 SQIVND (reference sequence). The CDR3 extends over 14 amino acids. V was pared by 0 bases and J by 7 bases, with 12 bases between. CDR3 sequence reads: CASSIDRGAGEAFF. For the CDR3, the DNA is TGTGCCAGTAGTATAGATCGGGGTGCCGGTGAAGCTTTCTTT.

The V and J genes are TRBV30 and TRBJ1-6; D remains ambiguous. Germline CDR1 reads GTSNPN; CDR2 reads SVGIG (reference sequence). This CDR3 region has 14 residues. V was pared by 4 bases and J by 2 bases, with 9 bases between. The DNA of the CDR3 is TGTGCCTGGAATATCGAGGCCTATAATTCACCCCTCCACTTT. Amino acid sequence: CAWNIEAYNSPLHF.

The chain couples TRBV7-3 to TRBJ2-2; 7 bases fit TRBD2. Germline V gene sequence: CDR1 SGHTA, CDR2 FQGTGA. J was trimmed by 0 bases and V by 3 bases; bases with no gene match: 4. CDR3 length equals 16 residues. DNA for the CDR3: TGTGCCAGCAGCTTCCGGGGGGTAGCGAACACCGGGGAGCTGTTTTTT. This sequence encodes CASSFRGVANTGELFF.

The gene calls are TRBV19 and TRBJ2-1; a possible D gene is TRBD2 (5 bases). The CDR3 loop spans 18 amino acids. Germline values: CDR1 LNHDA, CDR2 SQIVND (reference sequence). V gave up 3 bases and J gave up 2 bases, with 20 bases separating them. Written as DNA, the CDR3 is TGTGCCAGTAGTATTCTCCGCGGGCCCGGACTTGCCTACAATGAGCAGTTCTTC. Protein sequence: CASSILRGPGLAYNEQFF.

This clone was counted a single time. V is TRBV5-4 and J is TRBJ2-1, with D tentatively TRBD2 (6 bases). In germline, CDR1 is SGHNT, CDR2 YYREEE (reference sequence). This CDR3 contains 15 residues. Trimming took off 4 bases at V and 6 bases at J, with 17 bases between the two ends. The CDR3 reads CASSLRLVGRNEQFF. The DNA of the CDR3 is TGTGCCAGCAGCCTCCGACTAGTAGGTCGCAATGAGCAGTTCTTC.